This entry lists 31 T cell receptor beta chains sequenced from one sample in a study of T cell responses to AZD1222 COVID-19 vaccine. TCRdb keeps only in-frame clones here, not all; method: immunoSEQ multiplex PCR. In the table there are about 180,000 clones, over 85% of which are singletons. The sample consisted of peripheral blood, taken 28 days after the second dose of the MenACWY control vaccine. Receptors originate from an adult who received the MenACWY meningococcal vaccine as a control.

V is TRBV3-1 (or the pseudogene TRBV3-2) and J is TRBJ1-1, with 9 bases aligning to TRBD1. There are 13 residues in the CDR3. V shed 9 bases, J shed 1 base, and the junction held 3 bases outside the gene matches. The germline V gene has CDR1 LGHDT and CDR2 YNNKEL (reference sequence). The CDR3 region has the DNA TGTGCCAGTCGGGACAGGGCGAACACTGAAGCTTTCTTT. Translation: CASRDRANTEAFF.

In its sample, this clone was seen once. The chain combines TRBV28 with TRBJ2-2; 8 positions agree with TRBD2. Germline V gives CDR1 MDHEN, CDR2 SYDVKM. The ends lost 10 bases at V and 1 base at J; junction bases unmatched: 11. The CDR3 runs to 16 residues. DNA for the CDR3: TGTGCCACCAATCCCCTAGCGGGCTGGAACACCGGGGAGCTGTTTTTT. Translating gives CATNPLAGWNTGELFF.

The chain links TRBV10-3 to TRBJ1-3; D is perhaps TRBD1 (6 bases). Per the germline V gene, CDR1 is ENHRY and CDR2 is SYGVKD. V shed 3 bases and J shed 4 bases, with 10 bases lying between them. The CDR3 contains 14 residues. The CDR3 DNA is TGTGCCATCAGTGACCGACAGGCGGGAAACACCATATATTTT. Translating it yields CAISDRQAGNTIYF.

This chain uses TRBV12-3 or TRBV12-4 with TRBJ1-3; the D gene is possibly TRBD1 (5 bases). This CDR3 is 12 amino acids long. The ends were cut back, 7 bases at V and 3 bases at J, with 7 bases in the middle. CDR3 DNA: TGTGCCAGCAAACAGGTTGGAAACACCATATATTTT. This translates into CASKQVGNTIYF.

The chain has TRBV6-2 or TRBV6-3 and TRBJ2-3, with 13 bases identical to TRBD2. Per germline, CDR1 MNHEY and CDR2 SVGEGT. V lost 6 bases, J lost 1 base, and 4 bases stayed unmatched. The CDR3 has 16 amino acids. The CDR3 sequence: CASSPGLAGGTDTQYF. In DNA, the CDR3 is TGTGCCAGCAGCCCCGGACTAGCGGGGGGCACAGATACGCAGTATTTT.

The chain carries TRBV7-2 and TRBJ1-1; 8 bases are shared with TRBD1. J gave up 5 bases and V 1 base, and 3 bases lay outside the gene matches. The CDR3 has 14 residues. Germline-derived CDR1 and CDR2 are SGHTA and FQGNSA. CDR3 amino acids: CASSLVQGATEAFF. Written as DNA, the CDR3 is TGTGCCAGCAGCTTAGTCCAGGGGGCGACTGAAGCTTTCTTT.

This clone was seen just once. This sequence joins TRBV28 and TRBJ2-6; no firm D call. Germline CDR1 and CDR2: MDHEN and SYDVKM. The CDR3 is made up of 15 amino acids. V dropped 4 bases and J dropped 0 bases, with 7 bases sitting between them. The CDR3 protein is CASSSPLSGANVLTF. The CDR3 DNA is TGTGCCAGCAGTTCCCCTCTCTCTGGGGCCAACGTCCTGACTTTC.

This clone was seen a single time. The chain employs TRBV27 and TRBJ1-5; possible D gene TRBD1, 5 bases. V was clipped by 2 bases and J by 6 bases, with 11 bases between them. Looked up from germline, CDR1 is MNHEY and CDR2 is SMNVEV (reference sequence). This CDR3 has 14 residues. Written as DNA, the CDR3 is TGTGCCAGCAGTTTAAGCCAGGGAGGTCAGCCCCAGCATTTT. Translation: CASSLSQGGQPQHF.

The chain has TRBV30 and TRBJ1-6, with a weak D call TRBD1 (5 bases). The ends were cut back, 3 bases at V and 4 bases at J, with 19 bases in the middle. The germline V gene encodes CDR1 GTSNPN and CDR2 SVGIG (reference sequence). The length of the CDR3 is 17 residues. CDR3 coding DNA: TGTGCCTGGAGGCCATTCCGGGGGGTAGTTTATAATTCACCCCTCCACTTT. It yields the protein CAWRPFRGVVYNSPLHF.

This clone was observed a single time. The chain employs TRBV6-2 or TRBV6-3 and TRBJ2-3; 8 bases map to TRBD1. CDR1 MNHEY and CDR2 SVGEGT come from the germline V gene. After removal of 3 bases from V and 5 bases from J, the junction contained 7 bases not matched to a gene. CDR3 length: 15 residues. CDR3 DNA: TGTGCCAGCAGTTATAATGACAGGGGCCTAGATACGCAGTATTTT. As protein: CASSYNDRGLDTQYF.

This clone was counted a single time. The rearrangement uses TRBV29-1 and TRBJ1-1, with D possibly matching TRBD1 (5 bases). The V gene lost 2 bases and the J gene lost 10 bases, with 14 bases spanning the gap. CDR3 length: 12 amino acids. CDR1 is SQVTM, CDR2 ANQGSEA, per germline. The CDR3 here is CSVEPTGGAAFF. CDR3 nucleotide sequence: TGCAGCGTTGAACCCACGGGGGGTGCAGCTTTCTTT.

The chain employs TRBV6-1 and TRBJ1-4; D is ambiguous. Trimming pared 3 bases from V and 8 bases from J, leaving 4 bases between. The CDR3 length is 11 residues. The V gene's germline CDR1 is MNHNS and CDR2 SASEGT. CDR3 in DNA: TGTGCCAGCAGTGAGGTCGAAAAACTGTTTTTT. Translation: CASSEVEKLFF.

The chain combines TRBV12-5 with TRBJ2-3; 13 bases agree with TRBD2. V dropped 5 bases and J dropped 5; count of bases not matched to a gene: 7. This CDR3 is built from 16 residues. In germline, CDR1 is LGHNT, CDR2 FRNRAP. The CDR3: CASGHGLAGAKDTQYF. The CDR3 DNA is TGTGCTAGTGGTCACGGACTAGCGGGGGCCAAAGATACGCAGTATTTT.

The chain links TRBV2 to TRBJ1-5; 8 bases map to TRBD1. CDR1 and CDR2 (germline): SNHLY, FYNNEI. The V segment lost 5 bases and the J segment 7 bases; nucleotides outside the gene matches: 4. The CDR3 totals 13 residues. CDR3 DNA sequence: TGTGCCAGCAGTCAGGGGGCGCGACAGCCCCAGCATTTT. Residues: CASSQGARQPQHF.

About this clone: Other DNA sequences in the sample encode the same CDR3. The chain carries TRBV3-1 (or the pseudogene TRBV3-2) and TRBJ1-2, with D possibly matching TRBD1 (5 bases). Germline V gives CDR1 LGHDT, CDR2 YNNKEL (reference sequence). This CDR3 has 15 amino acids. V was shortened by 1 base and J by 2 bases, with 11 bases between the two germline ends. CDR3 DNA: TGTGCCAGCAGCCAAGGGGGACCCATCAACTATGGCTACACCTTC. It codes for CASSQGGPINYGYTF.

The J gene is TRBJ1-2, the V gene TRBV6-5; D is unresolved. CDR3 length: 12 residues. The germline CDR1 and CDR2 sequences are MNHEY and SVGAGI. Trimming shortened V by 6 bases and J by 11 bases, and 16 bases separated the two germline ends. The CDR3 DNA reads as TGTGCCAGCAGCCCGGGGTCTGGACTTTACACCTTC. Protein: CASSPGSGLYTF.

The chain employs TRBV2 and TRBJ2-2; D perhaps matches TRBD1 (6 bases). Germline CDR1 is SNHLY and CDR2 is FYNNEI. With 6 bases removed from V and 4 bases from J, the gap between germline ends came to 12 bases. The CDR3 is 14 residues long. CDR3: CASRPDRSTGELFF. The CDR3 DNA sequence: TGTGCCAGCAGACCCGACAGGAGCACCGGGGAGCTGTTTTTT. The full variable domain, in which reference TRBV2 and TRBJ2-2 provide the parts outside the CDR3, is EPEVTQTPSHQVTQMGQEVILRCVPISNHLYFYWYRQILGQKVEFLVSFYNNEISEKSEIFDDQFSVERPDGSNFTLKIRSTKLEDSAMYFCASRPDRSTGELFFGEGSRLTVL.

This clone has just a few counts. This chain uses TRBV7-9 with TRBJ2-2, with TRBD1 identical over 7 bases. CDR3 length equals 16 residues. Germline V gives CDR1 SEHNR, CDR2 FQNEAQ (reference sequence). Trimming took 4 bases from V and 5 from J; bases not matched to a gene: 10. CDR3 bases: TGTGCCAGCAGCTCTCACAGGGGAAAGCGTACCGGGGAGCTGTTTTTT. Protein: CASSSHRGKRTGELFF.

This rearrangement joins TRBV30 to TRBJ1-6; 8 bases fit TRBD1. The CDR3 is 14 amino acids. The trim removed 3 bases at V and 9 bases at J, leaving 7 bases unmatched. Germline V gene data show CDR1 as GTSNPN and CDR2 as SVGIG (reference sequence). The DNA for the CDR3 is TGTGCCTGGAGCCCGGGACAGGTCATTTCACCCCTCCACTTT. Protein: CAWSPGQVISPLHF.

This rearrangement joins TRBV19 to TRBJ2-7; weak D call: TRBD2 (6 bases). Trimming pared 6 bases from V and 5 bases from J, leaving 20 bases between. Germline V CDR1 and CDR2: LNHDA, SQIVND (reference sequence). This CDR3 contains 15 residues. The CDR3, as DNA: TGTGCCAGTAGGCTGACGGCCGGGGGTCGCCACGAGCAGTACTTC. Translated, it gives CASRLTAGGRHEQYF.

This clone has a handful of counts. DNA for the CDR3: TGTGCCTCTAACCCAAGGGGCTCTGGAAACACCATATATTTT. Protein product: CASNPRGSGNTIYF. This chain uses TRBV6-5 with TRBJ1-3; weak D call: TRBD1 (5 bases). Germline V gives CDR1 MNHEY, CDR2 SVGAGI. With 11 bases removed from V and 0 bases from J, the gap between germline ends came to 14 bases. The CDR3 is 14 amino acids.

For this clone: This sample also contains other DNA sequences that code for the same CDR3. The chain uses TRBV4-3 and TRBJ1-3; D gene uncertain. Germline V gene data show CDR1 as LGHNA and CDR2 as YSLEER. CDR3 length: 16 residues. The V end lost 0 bases, the J end lost 0 bases, and 9 bases lay between the germline ends. CDR3 protein: CASSQDRQSSGNTIYF. CDR3 sequence (DNA): TGCGCCAGCAGCCAAGATCGTCAGAGCTCTGGAAACACCATATATTTT.

The J gene is TRBJ1-1, the V gene TRBV18, with D uncertain. CDR3 length: 15 amino acids. Between the trimmed V and J ends, which lost 1 base and 1 base, there was a span of 10 bases. Germline CDR1 and CDR2: KGHSH and LQKENI. The CDR3 coding sequence is TGTGCCAGCTCACCACTTGAGGCCACGAACACTGAAGCTTTCTTT. This gives the protein CASSPLEATNTEAFF.

V is TRBV28 and J is TRBJ1-3; 9 nucleotides match TRBD1. CDR1 is MDHEN and CDR2 is SYDVKM in the germline V gene. V trimming: 2 bases; J trimming: 6 bases; junction bases outside the gene matches: 5. This CDR3 comprises 15 residues. The CDR3 reads CASSLPGTGINTIYF. The CDR3 DNA reads as TGTGCCAGCAGTTTACCGGGGACAGGGATAAACACCATATATTTT.

The gene calls are TRBV7-3 and TRBJ1-4; D may be TRBD1 (6 bases). The CDR3 runs to 13 residues. CDR1 is SGHTA and CDR2 is FQGTGA in the germline V gene. V dropped 5 bases and J dropped 7 bases, with 11 bases sitting between them. The CDR3 protein is CASSRDNGEKLFF. DNA of the CDR3: TGTGCCAGCAGCCGGGACAATGGTGAAAAACTGTTTTTT.

The rearrangement joins TRBV6-1 to TRBJ1-1; D is undetermined. The CDR3 covers 15 residues. Trimming took 3 bases from V and 1 from J, leaving 12 bases between them. CDR1 and CDR2 from the germline V gene are MNHNS and SASEGT. This chain's CDR3 is CASSEGEGPNTEAFF. In DNA form, the CDR3 reads TGTGCCAGCAGTGAGGGTGAAGGTCCGAACACTGAAGCTTTCTTT.

There are a few counts of this clone. This sequence joins TRBV5-4 and TRBJ2-2; 7 positions agree with TRBD2. V was pared by 3 bases and J by 7 bases, with 9 bases of the junction left unmatched. The CDR3 is 15 amino acids. Germline V gives CDR1 SGHNT, CDR2 YYREEE (reference sequence). CDR3 loop: CASSSPTSMSGELFF. In nucleotides, the CDR3 is TGTGCCAGCAGCTCGCCGACTAGCATGAGCGGGGAGCTGTTTTTT.

The CDR3 here is CASSPTPGQGADTQYF. The CDR3 DNA reads TGTGCCAGTAGTCCTACCCCGGGACAGGGGGCAGATACGCAGTATTTT. The chain links TRBV19 to TRBJ2-3; 11 positions agree with TRBD1. The ends lost 5 bases at V and 4 bases at J; junction bases unmatched: 8. The CDR3 is made up of 16 amino acids. Per the germline V gene, CDR1 is LNHDA and CDR2 is SQIVND (reference sequence).

This clone was seen only once. This chain joins TRBV5-1 and TRBJ2-3; unclear D gene. This CDR3 contains 14 residues. V shed 5 bases and J shed 1 base, with 11 bases lying between them. The V gene's germline CDR1 is SGHRS and CDR2 YFSETQ. Here the CDR3 reads CASRPPGRTDTQYF. CDR3 DNA sequence: TGCGCCAGCAGACCCCCCGGCCGCACAGATACGCAGTATTTT.

The chain carries TRBV28 and TRBJ2-7, with D possibly matching TRBD1 (6 bases). This CDR3 comprises 12 residues. The V gene's germline CDR1 is MDHEN and CDR2 SYDVKM. V was shortened by 6 bases and J by 6 bases, with 12 bases between the two germline ends. Here the CDR3 DNA reads TGTGCCAGCAGCCGGGACACAAGCGAGCAGTACTTC. Translating gives CASSRDTSEQYF.

V usage is TRBV3-1 (or the pseudogene TRBV3-2) and J usage is TRBJ1-1, with D unresolved. The V gene's germline CDR1 is LGHDT and CDR2 YNNKEL (reference sequence). Trimming stripped 7 bases from V and 10 bases from J, with 16 bases between. The CDR3 contains 12 residues. The CDR3 reads CASNTAGGRAFF. The CDR3 coding sequence is TGTGCCAGCAATACAGCGGGAGGGAGAGCTTTCTTT.